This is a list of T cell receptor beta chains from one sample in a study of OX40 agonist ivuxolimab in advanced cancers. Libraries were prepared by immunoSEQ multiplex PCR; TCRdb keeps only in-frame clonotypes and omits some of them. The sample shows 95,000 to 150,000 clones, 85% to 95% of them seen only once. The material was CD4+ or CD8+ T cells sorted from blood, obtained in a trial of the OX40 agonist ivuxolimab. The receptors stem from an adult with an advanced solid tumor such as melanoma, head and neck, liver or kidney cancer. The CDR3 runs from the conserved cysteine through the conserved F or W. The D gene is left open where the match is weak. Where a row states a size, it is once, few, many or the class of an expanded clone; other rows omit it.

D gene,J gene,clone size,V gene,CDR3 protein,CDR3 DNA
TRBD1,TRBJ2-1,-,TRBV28,CASSLRGGTSNEQFF,TGTGCCAGCAGTTTAAGAGGGGGCACTAGCAATGAGCAGTTCTTC
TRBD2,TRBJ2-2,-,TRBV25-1,CASSEFSGTPISGELFF,TGTGCCAGCAGTGAATTCAGCGGGACCCCTATCTCCGGGGAGCTGTTTTTT
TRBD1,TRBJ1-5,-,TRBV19,CASSYRGSNQPQHF,TGTGCCAGTAGTTACAGGGGAAGCAATCAGCCCCAGCATTTT
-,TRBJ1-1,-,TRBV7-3,CASSPSLMGRTIEAFF,TGTGCCAGCAGCCCCTCCTTGATGGGACGTACTATTGAAGCTTTCTTT
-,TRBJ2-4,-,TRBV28,CASSLSPGTQGDIQYF,TGTGCCAGCAGTCTCTCACCGGGAACCCAAGGAGACATTCAGTACTTC
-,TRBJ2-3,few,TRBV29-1,CSATTSPLSTDTQYF,TGCAGCGCCACCACTTCACCTCTTTCCACAGATACGCAGTATTTT
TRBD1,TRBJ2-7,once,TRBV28,CASSWGQANYEQYF,TGTGCCAGCAGTTGGGGACAGGCCAACTACGAGCAGTACTTC
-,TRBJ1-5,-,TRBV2,CASSEGGQPQHF,TGTGCCAGCAGTGAGGGAGGACAGCCCCAGCATTTT
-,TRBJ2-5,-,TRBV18,CASSLAQETQYF,TGTGCCAGCTCACTAGCTCAAGAGACCCAGTACTTC
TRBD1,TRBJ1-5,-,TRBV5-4,CASSPGTGSQPQHF,TGTGCCAGCAGCCCCGGGACAGGCAGTCAGCCCCAGCATTTT
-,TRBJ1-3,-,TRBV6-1,CASLLGYFSGNTIYF,TGTGCCAGTTTGCTCGGATATTTCTCTGGAAACACCATATATTTT
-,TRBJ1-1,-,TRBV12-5,CASGLVSLNTEAFF,TGTGCTAGTGGTTTGGTGTCCCTGAACACTGAAGCTTTCTTT
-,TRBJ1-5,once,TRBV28,CASNQGMSNQPQHF,TGTGCCAGCAATCAGGGTATGAGCAATCAGCCCCAGCATTTT
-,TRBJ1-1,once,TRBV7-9,CASSLGPLSGFF,TGTGCCAGCAGCTTGGGACCGTTGTCGGGTTTCTTT
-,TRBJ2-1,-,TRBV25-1,CASSEQGNEQFF,TGTGCCAGCAGTGAACAGGGTAATGAGCAGTTCTTC
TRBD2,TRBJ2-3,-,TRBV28,CASSSGTSGYTDTQYF,TGTGCCAGCAGTTCGGGGACTAGCGGGTACACAGATACGCAGTATTTT
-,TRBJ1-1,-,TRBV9,CASSVGGTHDTEAFF,TGTGCCAGCAGCGTAGGTGGGACCCATGACACTGAAGCTTTCTTT
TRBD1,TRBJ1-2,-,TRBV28,CASLSPGDREHNYGYTF,TGTGCCAGCCTATCTCCCGGGGACAGGGAACATAACTATGGCTACACCTTC
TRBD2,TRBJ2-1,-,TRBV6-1,CASGRGGRVSEQFF,TGTGCCAGCGGTCGAGGAGGGAGGGTAAGTGAGCAGTTCTTC
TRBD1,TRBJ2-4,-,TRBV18,CASSPLTGAEGNIQYF,TGTGCCAGCTCACCTTTGACAGGGGCCGAGGGCAACATTCAGTACTTC
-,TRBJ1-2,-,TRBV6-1,CASSEVMVSLSYGYTF,TGTGCCAGCAGTGAAGTGATGGTGAGCCTCTCCTATGGCTACACCTTC
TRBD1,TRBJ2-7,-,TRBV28,CASSPQGSGGYEQYF,TGTGCCAGCAGCCCCCAGGGTTCAGGGGGCTATGAGCAGTACTTC
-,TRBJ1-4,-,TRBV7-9,CASSFTTATNEKLFF,TGTGCCAGCAGCTTCACGACAGCAACTAATGAAAAACTGTTTTTT
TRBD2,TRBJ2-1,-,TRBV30,CAWTLAGGVSYNEQFF,TGTGCCTGGACACTAGCGGGAGGGGTGTCCTACAATGAGCAGTTCTTC
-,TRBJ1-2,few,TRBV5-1,CASSLISGGGPHGYTF,TGCGCCAGCAGCTTGATTAGTGGGGGCGGGCCCCATGGCTACACCTTC
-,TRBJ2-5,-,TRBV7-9,CASSPLGIQETQYF,TGTGCCAGCAGCCCACTAGGGATCCAAGAGACCCAGTACTTC
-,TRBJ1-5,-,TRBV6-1,CASRGDWNQPQHF,TGTGCCAGCAGGGGAGACTGGAATCAGCCCCAGCATTTT
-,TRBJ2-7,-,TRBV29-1,CSVDRGGSLWGEQYF,TGCAGCGTTGACAGGGGAGGTAGTCTATGGGGCGAGCAGTACTTC
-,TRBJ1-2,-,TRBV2,CASSGLDSLADGYTF,TGTGCCAGCAGTGGACTGGACAGCCTCGCCGATGGCTACACCTTC
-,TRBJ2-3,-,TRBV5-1,CASSLAGEDTQYF,TGCGCCAGCAGCTTGGCCGGGGAAGATACGCAGTATTTT
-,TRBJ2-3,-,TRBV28,CASSTTGSDTQYF,TGTGCCAGCAGCACCACAGGGTCAGATACGCAGTATTTT
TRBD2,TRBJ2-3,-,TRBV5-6,CASSLGLAGSPANTQYF,TGTGCCAGCAGCCTGGGACTAGCGGGATCCCCTGCCAATACGCAGTATTTT
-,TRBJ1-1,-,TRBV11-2,CASSLFGTENTEAFF,TGTGCCAGCAGCTTGTTCGGGACGGAGAACACTGAAGCTTTCTTT
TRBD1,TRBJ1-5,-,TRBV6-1,CASRAGTGNQPQHF,TGTGCCAGCAGGGCCGGGACAGGTAACCAGCCCCAGCATTTT
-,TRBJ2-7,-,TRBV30,CAWSRGGSSYEQYF,TGTGCCTGGAGCCGAGGGGGGTCGTCCTACGAGCAGTACTTC
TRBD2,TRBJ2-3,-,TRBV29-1,CSVRGTSGRTDTQYF,TGCAGCGTCCGTGGGACTAGCGGACGCACAGATACGCAGTATTTT
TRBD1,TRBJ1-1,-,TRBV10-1,CASSRGSVNTEAFF,TGCGCCAGCAGCAGGGGGAGCGTGAACACTGAAGCTTTCTTT
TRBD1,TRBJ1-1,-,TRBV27,CASSLVTGHTEAFF,TGTGCCAGCAGTTTAGTGACAGGGCACACTGAAGCTTTCTTT
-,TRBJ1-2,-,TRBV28,CASTTGGSNYGYTF,TGTGCCAGCACCACGGGGGGATCCAACTATGGCTACACCTTC
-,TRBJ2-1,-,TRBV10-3,CAISATEYNEQFF,TGTGCCATCAGTGCGACGGAATACAATGAGCAGTTCTTC
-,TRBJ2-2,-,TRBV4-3,CASSQDSRRNTGELFF,TGCGCCAGCAGCCAAGATTCGCGAAGGAACACCGGGGAGCTGTTTTTT
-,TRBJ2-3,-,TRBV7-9,CASSFRLGTDTQYF,TGTGCCAGCAGCTTTAGGCTCGGCACAGATACGCAGTATTTT
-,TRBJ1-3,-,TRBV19,CASRDPGRSSGNTIYF,TGTGCCAGTAGAGATCCGGGACGCAGCTCTGGAAACACCATATATTTT
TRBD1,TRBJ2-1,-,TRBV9,CASSPPGQIYNEQFF,TGTGCCAGCAGCCCGCCGGGACAGATTTACAATGAGCAGTTCTTC
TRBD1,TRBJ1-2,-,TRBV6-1,CASSDRALNGYTF,TGTGCCAGCAGCGACAGGGCGCTTAATGGCTACACCTTC
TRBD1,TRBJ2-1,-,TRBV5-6,CASSSGQGGSEQFF,TGTGCCAGCAGCTCTGGACAGGGGGGGAGTGAGCAGTTCTTC
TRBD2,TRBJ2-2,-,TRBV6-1,CASRSSGRNTGELFF,TGTGCCAGCAGGTCAAGCGGGAGAAACACCGGGGAGCTGTTTTTT
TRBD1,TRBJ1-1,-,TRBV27,CASRQGLRVVSEAFF,TGTGCCAGCAGACAGGGGCTCCGGGTGGTATCTGAAGCTTTCTTT
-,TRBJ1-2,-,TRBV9,CASSVGYSGGYTF,TGTGCCAGCAGCGTGGGGTATTCGGGGGGCTACACCTTC
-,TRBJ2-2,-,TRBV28,CASSLTGTMVTGELFF,TGTGCCAGCAGTCTGACCGGGACCATGGTGACCGGGGAGCTGTTTTTT
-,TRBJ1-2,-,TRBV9,CASSVIVGGDYGYTF,TGTGCCAGCAGCGTAATAGTTGGGGGGGACTATGGCTACACCTTC
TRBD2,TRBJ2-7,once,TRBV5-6,CASSLELAGDEQYF,TGTGCCAGCAGCTTGGAGCTAGCGGGAGACGAGCAGTACTTC
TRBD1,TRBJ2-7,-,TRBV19,CASSTKGGAAYEQYF,TGTGCCAGTAGTACAAAAGGGGGCGCGGCCTACGAGCAGTACTTC
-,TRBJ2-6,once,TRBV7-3,CASSLRSSGANVLTF,TGTGCCAGCAGCTTAAGAAGCTCTGGGGCCAACGTCCTGACTTTC
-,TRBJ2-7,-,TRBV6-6,CASSYPTLEEQYF,TGTGCCAGCAGTTACCCTACCCTCGAGGAGCAGTACTTC